A selection of T cell receptor beta chains follows, all from one sample in a study of CD8 T cells in ankylosing spondylitis. One entry per CDR3 protein results from TCRdb running MiXCR on the 5' RACE reads. The table lists 220,000 or so distinct CDR3 sequences, about 10% of them singletons, with under 25% in the top ten. The material sequenced was blood, either unsorted or a sorted T cell fraction (not recorded which). Every receptor here comes from a male donor with ankylosing spondylitis or in good health (not recorded which). The CDR3 runs from the conserved cysteine through the conserved F or W. A D gene is named only where the DNA matches it firmly. Rows may omit the clone size; those that give it use once, few, many or a size class.

.	TRBJ1-5	TRBV9	.	TGTGCCAGCAGCGCAGAAAGTCTTTATCAGCCCCAGCATTTT	CASSAESLYQPQHF
.	TRBJ1-1	TRBV3-1	.	TGTGCCTGCAGCCCTCTGGCGGGGGTAGGGACTGAAGCGTTCTTT	CACSPLAGVGTEAFF
few	TRBJ1-1	TRBV7-9	TRBD1	TGTGCCAGCAGCTTGACAGGGGACGGGCCTGAAGCTTTCTTT	CASSLTGDGPEAFF
few	TRBJ1-5	TRBV6-1	.	TGTGCCAGCAGTGAATATGGGTACGGACAGAGCAATCAGCCCCAGCATTTT	CASSEYGYGQSNQPQHF
.	TRBJ2-4	TRBV7-8	.	TGTGCCAGCAGCCCCCAGACAGCCGGAGGCACCATTATTCAGTACTTC	CASSPQTAGGTIIQYF
.	TRBJ1-5	TRBV2	.	TGTGCCAGCAGTGAATGGAGTAGAACCCTCAATCAGCCCCAGCATTTT	CASSEWSRTLNQPQHF
.	TRBJ2-7	TRBV7-2	TRBD2	TGTGCCAGCAGCAATCTAGCGGGGGGCGGGAGTGTGTGGTACTTC	CASSNLAGGGSVWYF
few	TRBJ2-2	TRBV7-2	TRBD1	TGTGCCACCGACGAAGGGACAGGGAACCCCGGGGAGCTGTTTTTT	CATDEGTGNPGELFF
few	TRBJ2-7	TRBV10-3	TRBD1	TGTGCCATATCTCCGGGACAGTCCTCCTACGAGCAGTACTTC	CAISPGQSSYEQYF
few	TRBJ2-5	TRBV20-1	TRBD2	TGCAGTGCTCTACTAGCGGGGGCGAACCAAGAGACCCAGTACTTC	CSALLAGANQETQYF
.	TRBJ2-3	TRBV20-1	TRBD1	TGCAGTGCCCCAGGGGGCGGGGCAGATACGCAGTATTTT	CSAPGGGADTQYF
.	TRBJ2-6	TRBV7-2	.	TGTGCCAGCAGCTTGTCTCGTGGAACTGGGGCCAACGTCCTGACTTTC	CASSLSRGTGANVLTF
few	TRBJ2-5	TRBV5-6	TRBD1	TGTGCCAGCAGCGCCACCGGGACAGGGAAAGAGACCCAGTACTTC	CASSATGTGKETQYF
.	TRBJ2-1	TRBV5-1	TRBD1	TGCGCCAGCAGCCCTGACAGGGGACAATACACTGAGCAGTTCTTC	CASSPDRGQYTEQFF
many	TRBJ1-3	TRBV5-1	.	TGCGCCAGCAGCCCTGTCGGACCTGGAAACACCATATATTTT	CASSPVGPGNTIYF
.	TRBJ2-2	TRBV5-5	TRBD2	TGTGCCAGCAGTGTGACTAGCGGGAGCAGCGGGGAGCTGTTTTTT	CASSVTSGSSGELFF
many	TRBJ2-1	TRBV7-8	TRBD1	TGTGCCAGCAACGACAGGGGATACAATGAGCAGTTCTTC	CASNDRGYNEQFF
many	TRBJ2-2	TRBV27	.	TGTGCCAGCAGAACACAGGAGAACACCGGGGAGCTGTTTTTT	CASRTQENTGELFF
many	TRBJ2-3	TRBV5-1	TRBD2	TGCGCCAGCAGCGCGACTAGCGGGGTTGTGGGAGATACGCAGTATTTT	CASSATSGVVGDTQYF
many	TRBJ2-1	TRBV12-3/TRBV12-4	.	TGTGCCAGCACCCTAGGCCGGGGGCAAGTCAATGAGCAGTTCTTC	CASTLGRGQVNEQFF
many	TRBJ1-1	TRBV29-1	.	TGCAGCGTTGAATCCGGGGCGGAAACTGAAGCTTTCTTT	CSVESGAETEAFF
.	TRBJ2-7	TRBV4-2	.	TGTGCCAGGGGCCCCGGGGGCCTTTGGGATTACGAGCAGTACTTC	CARGPGGLWDYEQYF
many	TRBJ2-1	TRBV20-1	TRBD2	TGCAGTGCTACCAGACTAGCGGGGGGGTACAATGAGCAGTTCTTC	CSATRLAGGYNEQFF
few	TRBJ2-5	TRBV11-3	TRBD1	TGTGCCAGCAGCTCCCGGGACAGGGGAGACGAGACCCAGTACTTC	CASSSRDRGDETQYF
.	TRBJ2-7	TRBV5-1	TRBD2	TGCGCCAGCAGCTTTCTTGGGACTAGCTACGAGCCGTACTTC	CASSFLGTSYEPYF
.	TRBJ1-2	TRBV12-3/TRBV12-4	.	TGTGCCAGCAGTTTCGCGGCAGTCAGGGCTGTGAATGGCTACACCTTC	CASSFAAVRAVNGYTF
.	TRBJ2-5	TRBV5-5	TRBD1	TGTGCCAGCAGCTTGGTGCGGACAGGGTTTTACCAAGAGACCCAGTACTTC	CASSLVRTGFYQETQYF
many	TRBJ1-4	TRBV12-3/TRBV12-4	TRBD1	TGTGCCAGCAGTCTCGGACGGGGGCAGGGGGCTAATGAAAAACTGTTTTTT	CASSLGRGQGANEKLFF
many	TRBJ2-1	TRBV12-3/TRBV12-4	.	TGTGCCAGCAGTTTAAGTAGAAACAATGAGCAGTTCTTC	CASSLSRNNEQFF
many	TRBJ1-4	TRBV5-1	TRBD1	TGCGCCAGCAGCTGGTCCGACAGGGGGCGGATTGAAAAACTGTTTTTT	CASSWSDRGRIEKLFF
many	TRBJ2-2	TRBV5-1	TRBD2	TGCGCCAGCAGGCTATCGGGGGGAAACACCGGGGAGCTGTTTTTT	CASRLSGGNTGELFF
many	TRBJ1-1	TRBV29-1	.	TGCAGCGTTCGGACAACAGGAGACACTGAAGCTTTCTTT	CSVRTTGDTEAFF
.	TRBJ1-3	TRBV7-2	.	TGTGCCAGCAGCTTAGATGGGTCTGCAGGAAACACCATATATTTT	CASSLDGSAGNTIYF